The T cell receptor beta chain described here comes from a study of shared clonotypes between healthy human individuals. TCRdb's copy holds only in-frame clones and misses some; the assay was immunoSEQ multiplex PCR. Among about 960,000 clones listed, approximately 80% were seen once. About this clone itself: As yet, its antigen is unknown.

Study outcomes and limitations: Between four donors, naive CD4 clonotypes were shared at a level of around 4.8%. Sampling covered nothing but blood. Tissue TCR repertoires likely differ from those found in blood.

Sequencing was done on a sample of memory CD4+ T cells sorted from blood. Subset defined: CD45RA-negative fraction. The clonotype originates from a man aged 18 to 35 in good health.

CDR3 amino acids: CASDRVAGYEQYF. The CDR3 nucleotides read TGTGCCAGCGACAGGGTGGCTGGGTACGAGCAGTACTTC. The V and J genes are TRBV6-1 and TRBJ2-7, with 7 bases that match TRBD1. CDR3 length: 13 amino acids. Trimming cost V 8 bases and J 4 bases; bases outside gene matches: 8. Germline assignment: CDR1 MNHNS and CDR2 SASEGT.